This T cell receptor beta chain was recovered during a study of T cells in Graves' hyperthyroidism and ophthalmopathy. About the research overall: Peripheral blood samples were taken at initial diagnosis, prior to any treatment.

Study results and caveats: Patients with ophthalmopathy were separated from those with stable hyperthyroidism by a 13 V-J model.

The CDR3 has 14 amino acids. V lost 3 bases, J lost 5 bases, and 2 bases stayed unmatched. Germline V gene lookup returns CDR1 SGHRS and CDR2 YFSETQ. This clonotype was picked up many times. Its antigen remains unidentified. Template material for amplifying TCR beta CDR3 regions consisted of RNA transcripts. HTBI primers drove first-round RT-PCR of the TCR CDR3. TCRdb re-called the multiplex PCR reads with MiXCR, one entry per CDR3 protein. The sample shows fewer than 900,000 distinct CDR3 sequences, roughly a sixth of them seen only once. The sample comprised blood. This clonotype was obtained from a woman aged 45 to 65 with Graves' hyperthyroidism that later progressed to Graves' ophthalmopathy. The chain combines TRBV5-1 with TRBJ2-3; TRBD2 agrees at 11 bases. CDR3 in amino acids: CASSSSGGKDTQYF. DNA for the CDR3: TGCGCCAGCAGCTCTAGCGGGGGGAAAGATACGCAGTATTTT.